This TCR beta chain derives from a study of shared clonotypes between healthy human individuals. Overall study: Researchers assigned three CD4 naive, three CD4 memory, two CD8 naive and one CD8 memory plate to each donor.

About this clone: Antigen specificity is unknown.

Study-level results: Blood was the sole source, and tissue repertoires probably differ. Memory subsets generally showed smaller estimated richness than naive subsets did.

Germline V gives CDR1 MNHNY, CDR2 SVGAGI (reference sequence). Losses at the gene ends were 6 bases for V and 2 bases for J; bases not matched to a gene: 5. This CDR3 is 15 amino acids long. Some clones are missing from TCRdb's copy, which holds only in-frame ones; the method was immunoSEQ multiplex PCR. The sample carries fewer than 3 million clones, 85% to 95% recorded once. Input material: naive CD4+ T cells from PBMCs. Indicated subset: CD45RA+ positively selected. The source is a man between 18 and 35 years old in good health. Some clones in this sample may be carry-over from other donors' samples. V usage is TRBV6-6 and J usage is TRBJ2-2; 8 nucleotides align to TRBD2. CDR3 nucleotides: TGTGCCAGCAGGAGGGGACTAGGAAACACCGGGGAGCTGTTTTTT. Encoded protein: CASRRGLGNTGELFF.